These 8 T cell receptor beta chains originate from one sample sequenced in a study of blood T cell repertoires in COVID-19. Generated by immunoSEQ multiplex PCR, the TCRdb table keeps only in-frame clones and is missing some. The data show around 480,000 clones, about nine tenths seen once. Sequences were obtained from PBMCs or T cells enriched from blood (not recorded which). The receptors stem from a woman in her late teens or twenties who had recovered from COVID-19.

This chain connects TRBV7-9 to TRBJ2-5; 14 bases agree with TRBD2. Germline loops: CDR1 SEHNR, CDR2 FQNEAQ (reference sequence). The CDR3 length is 17 residues. With 5 bases clipped from V and 4 bases from J, the junction kept 9 bases outside the gene matches. CDR3 sequence (DNA): TGTGCCAGCAGCCCAGGACTAGCGGGGGGTGCGGCAGAGACCCAGTACTTC. Protein: CASSPGLAGGAAETQYF.

The chain employs TRBV24-1 and TRBJ2-1; D remains unclear. The CDR3 has 13 amino acids. The V gene's germline CDR1 is KGHDR and CDR2 SFDVKD. The V end was cut by 0 bases, the J end by 10 bases, with 9 bases between. The CDR3 DNA reads TGTGCCACCAGTGATTTGTTAGGCGGCGAGCAGTTCTTC. It codes for CATSDLLGGEQFF.

The chain couples TRBV12-1 to TRBJ1-6; the listed D gene, TRBD1, was not tested against the DNA. TRBV12-1 is classified as a pseudogene. The length of the CDR3 is 15 residues. The CDR3, as DNA: TGTGCCAGCAGCCGTGGACAGGGGTATAATTCACCCCTCCACTTT. Protein product: CASSRGQGYNSPLHF.

V usage is TRBV19 and J usage is TRBJ1-2; 12 bases fit TRBD1. Germline assignment: CDR1 LNHDA and CDR2 SQIVND (reference sequence). This CDR3 spans 15 amino acids. J was trimmed by 4 bases and V by 7 bases; bases with no gene match: 7. The CDR3 DNA is TGTGCCAGTACCCCAGGGACAGGGGGCCTCTATGGCTACACCTTC. This encodes CASTPGTGGLYGYTF.

This rearrangement joins TRBV11-3 to TRBJ2-1; 9 nucleotides align to TRBD1. In germline, CDR1 is SGHNT, CDR2 YENEEA. The length of the CDR3 is 16 residues. Trimming removed 5 bases from V and 2 bases from J; junction bases left unmatched: 7. The CDR3 DNA follows: TGTGCCAGCAGCCCCGGGACAGGGAAAACCTACAATGAGCAGTTCTTC. Amino acids: CASSPGTGKTYNEQFF.

V usage is TRBV4-2 and J usage is TRBJ2-7, with D possibly TRBD2 on 6 matching bases. The germline V and J ends were trimmed by 4 bases and 0 bases, with 13 bases remaining between them. This CDR3 has 15 residues. The germline V gene has CDR1 LGHNA and CDR2 YNFKEQ. The CDR3 region is CASSRRLDPSYEQYF. CDR3 coding DNA: TGTGCCAGCAGCCGACGACTAGACCCCTCCTACGAGCAGTACTTC.

The genes are TRBV24-1 and TRBJ2-3, with 13 bases lining up with TRBD2. Trimming took 10 bases from V and 0 from J; bases not matched to a gene: 9. Germline CDR1 reads KGHDR; CDR2 reads SFDVKD. The CDR3 has 17 amino acids. In nucleotides, the CDR3 is TGTGCCACGGAGGGACTAGCGGGGACCTCTAGCACAGATACGCAGTATTTT. Translating gives CATEGLAGTSSTDTQYF.

The chain carries TRBV2 and TRBJ2-3, with D possibly being TRBD2 (6 bases). Germline values: CDR1 SNHLY, CDR2 FYNNEI. Trimming cost V 6 bases and J 0 bases, with 13 bases left between them. The CDR3 is 15 amino acids. The CDR3 sequence is CASRRAGPSTDTQYF. The DNA of the CDR3 is TGTGCCAGCAGGCGGGCGGGGCCGAGCACAGATACGCAGTATTTT.